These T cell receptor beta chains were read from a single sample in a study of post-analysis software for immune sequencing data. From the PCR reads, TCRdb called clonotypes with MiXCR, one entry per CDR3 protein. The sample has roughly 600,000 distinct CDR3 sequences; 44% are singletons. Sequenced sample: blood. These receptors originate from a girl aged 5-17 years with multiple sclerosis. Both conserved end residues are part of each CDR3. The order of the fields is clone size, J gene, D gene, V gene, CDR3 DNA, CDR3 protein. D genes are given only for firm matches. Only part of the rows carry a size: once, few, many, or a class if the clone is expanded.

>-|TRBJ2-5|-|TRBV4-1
TGCGCCAGCAGCCAATTATCCCAAACGGGCAGAGGAGGGACCCAGTACTTC
CASSQLSQTGRGGTQYF
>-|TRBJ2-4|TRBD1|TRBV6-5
TGTGCCAGCAGACAGGGGGCTGGAAACATTCAGTACTTC
CASRQGAGNIQYF
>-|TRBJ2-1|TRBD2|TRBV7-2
TGTGCCAGCAGCTTTCTAGCGGCGCGTGGCAATGAGCAGTTCTTC
CASSFLAARGNEQFF
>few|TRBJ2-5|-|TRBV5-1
TGCGCCAGCAGCAGATCGGACCCAGAGACCCAGTACTTC
CASSRSDPETQYF
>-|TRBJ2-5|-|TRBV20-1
TGCAGTGCTAGAGATGTGGGACACAAAGAGACCCAGTACTTC
CSARDVGHKETQYF
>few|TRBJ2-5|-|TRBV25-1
TGTGCCAGCAGTGAGCCGACGGACTACCAAGAGACCCAGTACTTC
CASSEPTDYQETQYF
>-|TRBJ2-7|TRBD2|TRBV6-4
TGTGCCAATACGAGCGGGGGGGAATCCGAGCAGTACTTC
CANTSGGESEQYF
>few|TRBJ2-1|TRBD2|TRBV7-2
TGTGCCAGCAGCTTGGGACTAGCGGTTGGCAATGAGCAGTTCTTC
CASSLGLAVGNEQFF
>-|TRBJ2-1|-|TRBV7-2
TGTGCCAGTAGTAGGGGGGAGGCTGAAACCTACAATGAGCAGTTCTTC
CASSRGEAETYNEQFF
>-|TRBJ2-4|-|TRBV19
TGTGCCAGTAGCCAACCTCCAGGGGAGCAGTACTTC
CASSQPPGEQYF
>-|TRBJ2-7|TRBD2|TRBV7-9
TGTGCCAGCAGCCCAAGACTAGCGGAAAACAATGAGCAGTACTTC
CASSPRLAENNEQYF
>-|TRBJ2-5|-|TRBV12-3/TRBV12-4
TGTGCCAGCAGTACAAACCGCCAAGAGACCCAGTACTTC
CASSTNRQETQYF
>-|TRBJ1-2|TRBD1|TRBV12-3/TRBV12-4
TGTGCCAGCAGTTCCCGGCTGGACAGGACCGTCTATGGCTACACCTTC
CASSSRLDRTVYGYTF
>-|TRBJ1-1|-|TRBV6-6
TGTGCCAGCAGTTACTCCGGGAGGGGAATGAACACTGAAGCTTTCTTT
CASSYSGRGMNTEAFF
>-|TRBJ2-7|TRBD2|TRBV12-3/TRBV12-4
TGTGCCAGCAGTCCAAGTCCGGGACTAGCGGGACTATTTGCCTACGAGCAGTACTTC
CASSPSPGLAGLFAYEQYF
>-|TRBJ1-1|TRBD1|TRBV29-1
TGCAGCGTGAACCGGGACAGGGGGCTTGGCACTGAAGCTTTCTTT
CSVNRDRGLGTEAFF
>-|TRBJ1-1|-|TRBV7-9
TGTGCCAGCAGCGACGCCGCAGGGCGGAACACTGAAGCTTTCTTT
CASSDAAGRNTEAFF
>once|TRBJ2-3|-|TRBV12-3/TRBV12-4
TGCGCCAGCAGGGAGTTGTTGACAGATACGCAGTATTTT
CASRELLTDTQYF
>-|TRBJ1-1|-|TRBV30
TGTGCCTGGAGTGGGATGAACACTGAAGCTTTCTTT
CAWSGMNTEAFF
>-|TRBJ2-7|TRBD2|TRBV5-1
TGCGCCAGCAGCTTGGATCTAGCGGCCTGGGGGAGGGAGCAGTACTTC
CASSLDLAAWGREQYF
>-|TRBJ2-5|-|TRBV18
TGTGCCAGCTCACTCCGGACTAATCAAGAGACCCAGTACTTC
CASSLRTNQETQYF
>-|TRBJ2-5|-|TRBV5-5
TGTGCCAGCAGCCGGGGACCCCCGGAGACCCAGTACTTC
CASSRGPPETQYF
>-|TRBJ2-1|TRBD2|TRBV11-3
TGTGCCAGCAGCATGGGACTATCCGACTATGAGCAGTTCTTC
CASSMGLSDYEQFF
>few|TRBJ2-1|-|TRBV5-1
TGCGCCAGCAGCTTGGAAGGAGGGCACTACAATGAGCAGTTCTTC
CASSLEGGHYNEQFF
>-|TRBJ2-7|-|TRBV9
TGTGCCAGCAGCGTCCACTGGGACCAAACCTACGAGCAGTACTTC
CASSVHWDQTYEQYF
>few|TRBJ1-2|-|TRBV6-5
TGTGCCAGCAGTTACGGACCCCGATCTGGCTACACCTTC
CASSYGPRSGYTF
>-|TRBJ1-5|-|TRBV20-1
TGCAGTGCTAGTAAGGGAGATAGCAATCAGCCCCAGCATTTT
CSASKGDSNQPQHF
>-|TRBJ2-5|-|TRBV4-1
TGCGCCAGCAGCCAATTTTACCGGGACAAAAAAGAGACCCAGTACTTC
CASSQFYRDKKETQYF
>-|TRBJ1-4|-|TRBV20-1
TGCAGTGCTAGAAACCAGGGAGCAACTAATGAAAAACTGTTTTTT
CSARNQGATNEKLFF
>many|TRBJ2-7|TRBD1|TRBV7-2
TGTGCCAGCAGCTTCGACAGGGGCTACGAGCAGTACTTC
CASSFDRGYEQYF
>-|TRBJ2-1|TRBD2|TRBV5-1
TGCGCCAGCAGCTCGAGCCTAGCGGGGGGTACCGTCTCCTACAATGAGCAGTTCTTC
CASSSSLAGGTVSYNEQFF
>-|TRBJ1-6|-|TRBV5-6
TGTGCCAGCAGCTTGATAGGTACGAATTCACCCCTCCACTTT
CASSLIGTNSPLHF
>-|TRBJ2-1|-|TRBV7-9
TGTGCCAGCAGCTTCCGGGACGTCAACAATGAGCAGTTCTTC
CASSFRDVNNEQFF
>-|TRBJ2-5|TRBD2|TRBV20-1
TGCAGTGCTAGAAGGGCGGGAGTGGAGACCCAGTACTTC
CSARRAGVETQYF
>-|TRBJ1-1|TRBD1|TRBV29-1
TGCAGCGGGGGACAGACGAACACTGAAGCTTTCTTT
CSGGQTNTEAFF
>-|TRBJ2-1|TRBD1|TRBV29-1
TGCAGCGTCCATGATCCGGACAGGGGCAATGAGCAGTTCTTC
CSVHDPDRGNEQFF
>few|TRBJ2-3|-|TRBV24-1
TGTGCCACCAGTGATTTGAGGACGCCCCCAGATACGCAGTATTTT
CATSDLRTPPDTQYF
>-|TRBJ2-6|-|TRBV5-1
TGCGCCAGCAGCTCGGAAGGACTCCTTGACTCTGGGGCCAACGTCCTGACTTTC
CASSSEGLLDSGANVLTF
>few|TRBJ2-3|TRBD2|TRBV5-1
TGCGCCAGCAGCTTGGCCGCGGGAGGGCCAGATACGCAGTATTTT
CASSLAAGGPDTQYF
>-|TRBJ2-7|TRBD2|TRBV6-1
TGTGCCAGCAGCGGGGGACTAGCGGAGTCCTACGAGCAGTACTTC
CASSGGLAESYEQYF
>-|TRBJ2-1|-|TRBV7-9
TGTGCCAGCAGCCCGCGGAGGGGTGCTTACAATGAGCAGTTCTTC
CASSPRRGAYNEQFF
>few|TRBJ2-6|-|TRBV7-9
TGTGCCAGCACCATACGTTACTCTGGGGCCAACGTCCTGACTTTC
CASTIRYSGANVLTF
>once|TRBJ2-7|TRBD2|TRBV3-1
TGTGCCAGCAGCCCCGTGGCGGGGCGGGAGAACTACGAGCAGTACTTC
CASSPVAGRENYEQYF
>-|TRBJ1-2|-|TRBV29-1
TGCAGCGTTCAGAGAGATTCTAACCATGGCTACACCTTC
CSVQRDSNHGYTF
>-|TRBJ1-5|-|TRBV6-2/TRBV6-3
TGTGCCAGCAGTTACTCTTCTACAGGTAGCAATCAGCCCCAGCATTTT
CASSYSSTGSNQPQHF
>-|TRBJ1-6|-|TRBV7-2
TGTGCCAGCAGTCTAATGGGACGTTCGAGCTCCTATAATTCACCCCTCCACTTT
CASSLMGRSSSYNSPLHF
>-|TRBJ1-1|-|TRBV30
TGTGCCTGGAGTGTACCGGGAATCAACACTGAAGCTTTCTTT
CAWSVPGINTEAFF
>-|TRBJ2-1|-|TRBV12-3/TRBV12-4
TGTGCCAGCAGTCAAGCCACCGGGCCCAGGGGGTTCTTC
CASSQATGPRGFF
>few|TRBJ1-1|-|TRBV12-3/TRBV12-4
TGTGCCAGCATGAGAAGGCCGAACACTGAAGCTTTCTTT
CASMRRPNTEAFF
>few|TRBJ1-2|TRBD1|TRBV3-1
TGTGCCAGCAGCCAAGGGACAGGCGACTTCGAAGGAGATGGCTACACCTTC
CASSQGTGDFEGDGYTF
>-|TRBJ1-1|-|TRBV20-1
TGCAGTGCCGTCAGGGGACTGAACACTGAAGCTTTCTTT
CSAVRGLNTEAFF
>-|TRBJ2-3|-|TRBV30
TGTGCCTGGAGTGTACTTAATTGGGGGGATACGCAGTATTTT
CAWSVLNWGDTQYF
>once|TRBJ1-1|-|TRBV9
TGTGCCAGCAGCCCGAGAAAGGGTGGAACTGAAGCTTTCTTT
CASSPRKGGTEAFF
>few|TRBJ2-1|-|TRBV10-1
TGCGCCAGCAGTGATGGTATCGCCACTAGGAGCTCCTACAATGAGCAGTTCTTC
CASSDGIATRSSYNEQFF
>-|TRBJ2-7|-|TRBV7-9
TGTGCCAGCAGCGAGCGGAGTTCGTCCTACGAGCAGTACTTC
CASSERSSSYEQYF